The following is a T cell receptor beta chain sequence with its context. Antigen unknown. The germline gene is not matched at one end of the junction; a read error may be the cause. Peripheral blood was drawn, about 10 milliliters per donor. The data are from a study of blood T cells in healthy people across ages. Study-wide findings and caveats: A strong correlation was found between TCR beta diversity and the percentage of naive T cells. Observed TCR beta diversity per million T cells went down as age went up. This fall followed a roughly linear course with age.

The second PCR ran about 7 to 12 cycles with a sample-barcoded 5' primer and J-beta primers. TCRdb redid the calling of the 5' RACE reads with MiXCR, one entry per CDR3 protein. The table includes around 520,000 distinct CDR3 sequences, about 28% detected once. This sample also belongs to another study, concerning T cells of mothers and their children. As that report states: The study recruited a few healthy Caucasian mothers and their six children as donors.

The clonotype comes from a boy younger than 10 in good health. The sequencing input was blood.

CDR3 nucleotides: TGCGCCAGCAGCTCGGACAGGGTGAGTGAAGAGCAGTACTTC. Translating it yields CASSSDRVSEEQYF. The chain couples TRBV7-9 to TRBJ2-1, with 8 bases lining up with TRBD1. The J call may be wrong; the DNA end is better matched by TRBJ2-7. CDR3 size: 14 residues. Germline V CDR1 and CDR2: SEHNR, FQNEAQ (reference sequence).